The 15 T cell receptor beta chains below all came from one sample that was sequenced in a study of CD8+CD57+ T cells in acquired aplastic anemia (dated by TCRdb to about 2018). The run used an Illumina HiSeq 2000. Genomic DNA was used as template for profiling of TCR beta VDJ combinations and CDR3 sequences. TCRdb cleaned the public reads at Q25 with fastp, built clones with MiXCR and kept in-frame beta chains. Here each entry gathers all rows of one CDR3 protein and keeps the most common genes and DNA. In this sample the table shows more than 250,000 distinct CDR3 sequences, 82% of which occur a single time. Roughly 42% of the sample is held by the ten biggest clonotypes. Flow cytometry had shown CD8+CD57+ cell expansion in the patients selected for sequencing. The source material was sorted CD4+, CD8+, or CD8+CD57+ T cells (not recorded which) from PBMCs. These receptors were taken from a human donor with aplastic anemia.

Of note for this clonotype: A much more abundant neighbour one base away suggests this may be a read error. The chain combines TRBV5-1 with TRBJ2-1; no definite D call. The CDR3 loop spans 14 amino acids. Germline assignment: CDR1 SGHRS and CDR2 YFSETQ. V shed 4 bases and J shed 2 bases, with 10 bases lying between them. Here the CDR3 reads CASSVEHAYNEQFF. CDR3 in DNA: TGCGCCAGCAGCGTAGAGCATGCCTACAATGAGCAGTTCTTC.

On this clonotype: In this CDR3 the conserved last residue, phenylalanine or tryptophan, is missing, so a read error is likely. The chain couples TRBV2 to TRBJ1-2; tentatively, D is TRBD1 (6 bases). The CDR3 is made up of 16 amino acids. Trimming removed 6 bases at V and 11 bases at J, with 28 bases between. Germline V gene sequence: CDR1 SNHLY, CDR2 FYNNEI. The CDR3 is CASRAGDTDTHYFYTV. CDR3 in DNA: TGTGCCAGCAGGGCCGGGGACACGGATACGCACTATTTTTACACCGTC.

The chain employs TRBV9 and TRBJ1-1; 7 bases agree with TRBD1. Germline trimming cut 3 bases from V and 2 bases from J; bases unmatched to any gene: 10. The CDR3 has 16 residues. CDR1 is SGDLS, CDR2 YYNGEE, per germline. The CDR3 reads CASSASLQGTNTEAFF. The CDR3 DNA reads as TGTGCCAGCAGCGCCTCCCTACAGGGGACAAACACTGAAGCTTTCTTT.

Many counts were recorded for this clonotype. The chain joins TRBV7-9 to TRBJ2-3; 13 bases line up with TRBD2. V gave up 4 bases and J gave up 0 bases; unmatched junction bases: 4. The CDR3 has 17 residues. The germline CDR1 and CDR2 sequences are SEHNR and FQNEAQ (reference sequence). CDR3 region: CASSSTSGRDSTDTQYF. The CDR3 nucleotides are TGTGCCAGCAGCTCAACTAGCGGGAGGGATAGCACAGATACGCAGTATTTT. Supplemented by reference TRBV7-9 and TRBJ2-3, the full variable domain reads DTGVSQNPRHKITKRGQNVTFRCDPISEHNRLYWYRQTLGQGPEFLTYFQNEAQLEKSRLLSDRFSAERPKGSFSTLEIQRTEQGDSAMYLCASSSTSGRDSTDTQYFGPGTRLTVL.

A few counts support this clonotype. Since the CDR3 does not end with the conserved phenylalanine or tryptophan, this likely comes from a read error. The DNA is omitted, as the CDR3 cannot be located on it reliably, and the CDR3 follows TCRdb's listing. The rearrangement joins TRBV2 to TRBJ2-5; the table gives TRBD1 as D, unverified against the DNA. The CDR3 sequence runs 15 residues, both termini included. The V gene's germline CDR1 is SNHLY and CDR2 FYNNEI. CDR3 sequence: CASGDGGTDTQYFCL.

This clonotype was recorded only once. The chain links TRBV20-1 to TRBJ1-1, with D unclear. Germline values: CDR1 DFQATT, CDR2 SNEGSKA (reference sequence). This CDR3 has 15 amino acids. Trimming took off 8 bases at V and 2 bases at J, with 21 bases between the two ends. The CDR3 reads CSPTRCGRNNTEAFF. Written as DNA, the CDR3 is TGCAGTCCAACCCGGTGTGGTCGCAACAACACTGAAGCTTTCTTT.

This clonotype was counted between two and nine times. This chain joins TRBV9 and TRBJ1-5; D call uncertain. The CDR3 totals 14 residues. The V end was cut by 3 bases, the J end by 4 bases, with 11 bases between. Germline V gene sequence: CDR1 SGDLS, CDR2 YYNGEE. The CDR3 nucleotides read TGTGCCAGCAGCGAGTCGTATAATAATCAGCCCCAGCATTTT. This codes for CASSESYNNQPQHF.

This clonotype was detected once. The chain carries TRBV2 and TRBJ1-5; D is unclear. The CDR3 loop spans 15 amino acids. V shed 3 bases and J shed 7 bases, with 16 bases lying between them. Germline V gene data show CDR1 as SNHLY and CDR2 as FYNNEI. CDR3 nucleotides: TGTGCCAGCAGTGAGGGTGACGAGGTAGGACAGCCCCAGCATTTT. Encoded protein: CASSEGDEVGQPQHF.

This clonotype was detected once. V is TRBV24-1 and J is TRBJ2-2; no firm D call. Per the germline V gene, CDR1 is KGHDR and CDR2 is SFDVKD. CDR3 length: 15 residues. The germline V and J ends were trimmed by 4 bases and 0 bases, with 8 bases remaining between them. This CDR3 is CATSEGQTNTGELFF. CDR3 coding DNA: TGTGCCACCAGTGAGGGTCAGACGAACACCGGGGAGCTGTTTTTT.

This clonotype was observed a handful of times. The rearrangement links TRBV29-1 to TRBJ1-1, with D unresolved. Germline V gene sequence: CDR1 SQVTM, CDR2 ANQGSEA. Trimming shortened V by 6 bases and J by 6 bases, and 14 bases separated the two germline ends. The CDR3 has 12 amino acids. DNA of the CDR3: TGCAGCGTCGCAAACCGGGAGCCTGAAGCTTTCTTT. Its translation: CSVANREPEAFF. Complete variable domain (other parts from reference TRBV29-1 and TRBJ1-1): SAVISQKPSRDICQRGTSLTIQCQVDSQVTMMFWYRQQPGQSLTLIATANQGSEATYESGFVIDKFPISRPNLTFSTLTVSNMSPEDSSIYLCSVANREPEAFFGQGTRLTVV.

About this clonotype itself: No conserved phenylalanine or tryptophan is present at the end of the CDR3, so a read error is the likely explanation. No DNA is shown, since the ends of the CDR3 on it are uncertain; the CDR3 is the one TCRdb lists. The chain carries TRBV2 and TRBJ2-1; the listed D gene, TRBD2, was not tested against the DNA. The CDR3 has 16 residues if both end residues are counted. Germline values: CDR1 SNHLY, CDR2 FYNNEI. The CDR3 spells CASSLAGGNTFGSGTS.

The chain carries TRBV19 and TRBJ2-7; 8 bases are shared with TRBD1. The CDR3 totals 15 residues. V lost 5 bases, J lost 2 bases, and 8 bases stayed unmatched. CDR1 is LNHDA, CDR2 SQIVND, per germline (reference sequence). As DNA, the CDR3 is TGTGCCAGTAGTCTGTGGACAGGGTCGACCTACGAGCAGTACTTC. Translated, it gives CASSLWTGSTYEQYF.

About this clonotype: This is likely a read error, given that the CDR3 carries no conserved phenylalanine or tryptophan at its end. The DNA is omitted, as the CDR3 cannot be located on it reliably, and the CDR3 follows TCRdb's listing. The genes are TRBV2 and TRBJ2-1; the D call TRBD1 from the table was never checked on the DNA. The CDR3 length equals 16 residues, ends included. From germline, CDR1 is SNHLY and CDR2 FYNNEI. The CDR3 region is CASRDGGRNGQDFQFG.

This clonotype was seen many times. The chain recombines TRBV30 with TRBJ2-5, with D perhaps TRBD2 (5 bases). Germline CDR1 and CDR2: GTSNPN and SVGIG (reference sequence). V was trimmed by 3 bases and J by 0 bases, leaving 5 bases between them. This CDR3 is built from 12 residues. The CDR3 coding sequence is TGTGCCTGGAGGACTAACCAAGAGACCCAGTACTTC. It translates to CAWRTNQETQYF.

V is TRBV5-4 and J is TRBJ2-2, with D unclear. Deletions cut 2 bases from V and 1 base from J, with 9 bases between. Germline V gene data show CDR1 as SGHNT and CDR2 as YYREEE (reference sequence). The CDR3 has 15 amino acids. This CDR3 reads CASSLWTVNTGELFF. The CDR3 DNA sequence: TGTGCCAGCAGCTTATGGACGGTGAACACCGGGGAGCTGTTTTTT. The complete variable domain, with remaining parts taken from reference TRBV5-4 and TRBJ2-2, reads ETGVTQSPTHLIKTRGQQVTLRCSSQSGHNTVSWYQQALGQGPQFIFQYYREEENGRGNFPPRFSGLQFPNYSSELNVNALELDDSALYLCASSLWTVNTGELFFGEGSRLTVL.